Reported below is one T cell receptor beta chain. Its antigen remains unknown. TCRdb's copy holds only in-frame clones and misses some; the assay was immunoSEQ multiplex PCR. The sample records approximately 19,000 clones, 86% being singletons. This sample is drawn from a study of radiotherapy plus CTLA-4 blockade in lung cancer. On the study more broadly: Patients showed objective responses in over 15% of cases, and disease control was achieved by less than 35%.

Focal radiation was given together with CTLA-4 blockade (ipilimumab) to patients with chemo-refractory metastatic non-small-cell lung cancer. The CDR3 covers 13 residues. Germline CDR1 and CDR2: PRHDT and FYEKMQ (reference sequence). V was cut by 3 bases and J by 0 bases, with 6 bases left in between. Study-wide results and caveats: TCR clones from tumors expanded in blood after radiotherapy plus ipilimumab.

The genes are TRBV13 and TRBJ2-7, with D unclear. Sequences were derived from peripheral blood, sampled from a patient treated with radiotherapy plus ipilimumab. This TCR was recovered from a human donor with non-small cell lung cancer whose response to radiotherapy plus ipilimumab could not be evaluated. The CDR3 DNA sequence: TGTGCCAGCAGCTTTCCCCTCTCCTACGAGCAGTACTTC. This gives the protein CASSFPLSYEQYF.